This T cell receptor (beta chain) emerged from a study of CD8+CD57+ T cells in acquired aplastic anemia. Study-wide context: An average of about 3.2 ug of DNA was obtained from sorted CD4+ and CD8+ cells. Broader study findings: Sharing between patients and controls was observed for twenty-nine CD8+ CDR3 sequences.

Researchers used genomic DNA as the template to profile TCR beta VDJ and CDR3. TCRdb processed the reads anew with MiXCR; each CDR3 protein has one entry. The table lists 100,000 to 150,000 distinct CDR3 sequences, about 40% of them singletons. Turning to this clonotype: Its target is unknown.

The germline V gene encodes CDR1 LNHDA and CDR2 SQIVND (reference sequence). Trimming shortened V by 7 bases and J by 2 bases, and 12 bases separated the two germline ends. The CDR3 length is 14 residues. Only patients with CD8+CD57+ cell expansion on flow cytometry were chosen for sequencing. Every patient had severe acquired aplastic anemia. Patients were treatment-naive when blood was sampled. The chain is built from TRBV19 and TRBJ1-5; D unresolved. Sample: sorted CD4+, CD8+, or CD8+CD57+ T cells (not recorded which) from PBMCs. The receptor's source is a human donor with aplastic anemia. In DNA, the CDR3 is TGTGCCAGTAACCAACATGTTGGCAATCAGCCCCAGCATTTT. Its protein product is CASNQHVGNQPQHF. Looking up the rest from reference TRBV19 and TRBJ1-5 gives the full variable domain: DGGITQSPKYLFRKEGQNVTLSCEQNLNHDAMYWYRQDPGQGLRLIYYSQIVNDFQKGDIAEGYSVSREKKESFPLTVTSAQKNPTAFYLCASNQHVGNQPQHFGDGTRLSIL.